This T cell receptor beta chain was captured in a study of naive and memory T cell subsets. An equimolar mix of two oligonucleotides served as the beta constant-region primer for TRBC1 and TRBC2. Via MiXCR, TCRdb re-called the UMI-ligation and nested PCR reads, giving one row per CDR3 protein. Among some 87,000 distinct CDR3 sequences, more than 6.5% were seen once, and the ten largest hold more than 1.5%. General study results and limits: Over 85% of naive TCR sequences appeared only once after error correction, unlike memory subsets.

The CDR3 extends over 15 amino acids. Germline V gene data show CDR1 as KGHDR and CDR2 as SFDVKD. The ends were cut back, 6 bases at V and 5 bases at J, with 15 bases in the middle. Points on this clonotype: Its antigen is unknown.

Sequencing input: central memory CD4+ T cells from blood. This TCR derives from a human donor in good health. The chain uses TRBV24-1 and TRBJ2-2; D is uncertain. For the CDR3, the DNA is TGTGCCACCAGTCATGGTACAGCTAATACCGGGGAGCTGTTTTTT. Residues: CATSHGTANTGELFF.